These T cell receptor beta chains were read from a single sample in a study of post-analysis software for immune sequencing data. TCRdb reprocessed the PCR reads with MiXCR, giving one entry per CDR3 protein. The sample carries some 800,000 distinct CDR3 sequences, 35% to 55% recorded once. Sequencing was performed on blood. The receptors were gathered from a girl aged 10 to 17 with multiple sclerosis. The CDR3 runs from the conserved cysteine through the conserved F or W. Some rows have no size entry. The others give once, few or many, or a class for an expanded clone.

>NA|TRBJ2-4|TRBV11-2
CASSPQDNQEAKNIQYF
>NA|TRBJ2-1|TRBV15
CATSRDGSIATYNEQFF
>NA|TRBJ2-7|TRBV11-1
CASSLPKGTGTGYEQYF
>few|TRBJ2-5|TRBV4-1
CASSQESWTSGNLETQYF
>NA|TRBJ1-2|TRBV30
CAWSVGRGAPYGYTF
>NA|TRBJ2-7|TRBV11-3
CASSLNSGTPYEQYF
>NA|TRBJ1-4|TRBV25-1
CASGATAANEKLFF
>NA|TRBJ2-3|TRBV4-1
CASRTPDTDTQYF
>NA|TRBJ1-1|TRBV12-3/TRBV12-4
CASSFWMNTEAFF
>few|TRBJ2-1|TRBV15
CATSRVGGHNEQFF
>NA|TRBJ2-2|TRBV5-1
CASSRGQGTTGELFF
>once|TRBJ2-3|TRBV6-2/TRBV6-3
CASSSTSADTQYF
>NA|TRBJ2-7|TRBV6-5
CASSNRVGRYEQYF
>NA|TRBJ2-3|TRBV6-1
CASKGTGGTDTQYF
>few|TRBJ2-1|TRBV6-2/TRBV6-3
CASSQTTADYNEQFF
>once|TRBJ2-1|TRBV27
CASSLEGVYNEQFF
>few|TRBJ1-1|TRBV12-3/TRBV12-4
CASVRLEEAFF
>once|TRBJ2-3|TRBV4-3
CASSQGWVRVADTQYF
>NA|TRBJ2-5|TRBV10-3
CAISESRSQIQETQYF
>NA|TRBJ1-2|TRBV4-1
CASSRGTAYGYTF
>NA|TRBJ2-7|TRBV7-2
CASSPQAGVYEQYF
>NA|TRBJ1-4|TRBV5-5
CASSPGQVLPTNGKLFF
>NA|TRBJ1-2|TRBV10-3
CAAGTGGVGGYTF
>few|TRBJ2-1|TRBV10-3
CAIIPDLRGNEQFF
>NA|TRBJ2-1|TRBV18
CASSAGLAGRDEQFF
>NA|TRBJ2-3|TRBV20-1
CSASRLAGAGDTQYF
>few|TRBJ2-1|TRBV11-2
CASSRPGQGRVGSYNEQFF
>NA|TRBJ2-7|TRBV7-9
CASSLGYGFSYEQYF
>NA|TRBJ2-5|TRBV4-1
CASSQNLQETQYF
>NA|TRBJ2-3|TRBV20-1
CSASHPGTDTQYF
>NA|TRBJ2-4|TRBV2
CASSERLAGDAIQYF
>NA|TRBJ2-3|TRBV24-1
CATSDLVTDTQYF
>many|TRBJ2-1|TRBV20-1
CSASQTGLAGVPEQFF
>NA|TRBJ2-7|TRBV9
CASSVGGQPYEQYF
>NA|TRBJ2-5|TRBV10-3
CAISESKGFRGQETQYF
>NA|TRBJ2-3|TRBV18
CASSMRTSVGGTSTDTQYF
>few|TRBJ1-4|TRBV7-2
CASRGGALNEKLFF
>few|TRBJ2-7|TRBV7-2
CASSLAGLGGRAGSHQYEQYF
>NA|TRBJ2-1|TRBV20-1
CSAGDGRRYNEQFF